This paragraph reports one T cell receptor (beta chain). This clone is deemed large (0.1 to 1%). The specificity of this receptor is unknown. One end of the junction does not line up with germline, which may come from a read error. This record belongs to a study of blood T cell repertoires in COVID-19 (dated by TCRdb to between 2020 and 2021). Describing the broader study: Samples from collaborators originated in the United States, Italy and Spain and spanned both the acute and convalescent phases of COVID-19. The prospective study material was composed of cDNA or gDNA derived from T cells, B-cell-depleted T cells, or PBMCs. Deeply sampled blood TCRbeta repertoires from subjects exposed to, actively infected with, or recovered from COVID-19 were included in the dataset. The repertoires were made available in a free public database intended to serve as a resource for research on the immune response to SARS-CoV-2. Samples were obtained from the ongoing ImmuneRACE study (first 160 participants) and from over a thousand subjects provided by 6 global collaborators. Sample metadata almost always included a de-identified subject ID, COVID-19 status, age in years and sex. Where available, HLA class I and class II types were obtained from metadata supplied by the sample provider rather than from assay-based typing.

On the study overall, not on this receptor specifically: Clinical and demographic metadata were provided uncurated, with the amount varying by source and participant.

TCRbeta CDR3 regions were amplified from genomic DNA using the immunoSEQ Assay, a bias-controlled multiplex PCR. The paper's data handling went like this. Nucleated cell counts per sample were estimated from amplification of reference gene primers within the assay. To quantify the absolute abundance of each unique TCRbeta CDR3 rearrangement, sequence reads were collapsed and filtered. For each sample, productive Simpson clonality was calculated as the square root of Simpson's diversity index across productive rearrangements. TCRdb's version of the immuneACCESS table is confined to in-frame rearrangements and falls short of the full clone set. An unresolved V gene accounts for under half of the shortfall where checked; the remainder is of unknown origin. Clonal size and the V and J genes are those of that table, whereas D and trimming came from the DNA. Counted in this sample were approximately 260,000 clones; 75% to 90% of them appeared once. The ten largest clones take up approximately 11% of the sample.

CDR1 and CDR2, per the germline V gene (reference sequence), are LNHNV and YYDKDF. The CDR3, cysteine through phenylalanine, is 13 amino acids long. Only the CDR3 region is kept as DNA, spanning 39 bases read in frame from base 1. Each collaborating institution followed its own protocols to collect whole blood in K2EDTA tubes. For TCRbeta analysis, collaborators shipped samples in one of three forms: frozen whole blood, isolated PBMCs, or DNA extracted from either of those sample types. The V gene is TRBV15 and the J gene is TRBJ1-1; TRBD1 is a weak D gene call, 5 bases matching. Sample: peripheral blood. The sequence was obtained from a woman in her seventies with acute or convalescent COVID-19. The sequenced DNA is TGTGCCACCAGCAGAGATAGGAAAAAGGAGGGGCTCTTT. It codes for CATSRDRKKEGLF.